This T cell receptor beta chain was found in a study of Ad26.COV2.S vaccination and SARS-CoV-2 variants. V was pared by 0 bases and J by 10 bases, with 11 bases between. This CDR3 comprises 14 residues. From germline, CDR1 is SGDLS and CDR2 YYNGEE. Here immunoSEQ multiplex PCR was the method, and the copy in TCRdb shows in-frame clones only, minus some. The top ten clones hold about 3.9% of a sample with about 350,000 clones, 90% to 95% of them seen once. This receptor was obtained from a human donor who had recovered from COVID-19. The chain uses TRBV9 and TRBJ1-6; TRBD1 might be the D (5 bases). The material sequenced was peripheral blood, taken after recovery from COVID-19. In DNA form, the CDR3 reads TGTGCCAGCAGCGTAGCGGGGGGACTCTCACCCCTCCACTTT. Its translation: CASSVAGGLSPLHF.